This T cell receptor beta chain appears in the sequencing data of a study of cytomegalovirus exposure and HLA in healthy donors. CDR1 and CDR2 (germline): SNHLY, FYNNEI. The V end was cut by 3 bases, the J end by 7 bases, with 15 bases between. CDR3 length: 14 residues. The study ran its PCR with 60 Vbeta and 13 Jbeta primers. Assay: immunoSEQ multiplex PCR; the TCRdb copy retains only in-frame clones and omits some. Of 150,000 to 200,000 clones listed, 80% to 85% were seen once; the top ten hold approximately 2%. This chain joins TRBV2 and TRBJ1-1; TRBD1 is a possible D gene (6 bases). Sequencing was carried out using PBMCs. This clonotype originated in a woman in her twenties or thirties in good health and CMV-seronegative. This chain's CDR3 is CASSDLQGEGEAFF. DNA for the CDR3: TGTGCCAGCAGTGACTTACAGGGAGAGGGTGAAGCTTTCTTT.